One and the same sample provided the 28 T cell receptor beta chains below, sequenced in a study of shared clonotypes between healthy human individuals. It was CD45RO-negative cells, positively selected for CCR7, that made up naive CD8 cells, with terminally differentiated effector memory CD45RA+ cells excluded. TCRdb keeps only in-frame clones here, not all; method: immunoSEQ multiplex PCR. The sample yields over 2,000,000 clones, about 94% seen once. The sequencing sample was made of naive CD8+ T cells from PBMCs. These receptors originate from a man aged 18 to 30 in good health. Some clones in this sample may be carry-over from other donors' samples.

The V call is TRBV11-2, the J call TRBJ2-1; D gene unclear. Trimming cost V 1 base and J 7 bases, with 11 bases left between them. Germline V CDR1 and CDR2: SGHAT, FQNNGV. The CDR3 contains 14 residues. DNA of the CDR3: TGTGCCAGCAGCTTAGTAGCAGCTTCTAATGAGCAGTTCTTC. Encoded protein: CASSLVAASNEQFF.

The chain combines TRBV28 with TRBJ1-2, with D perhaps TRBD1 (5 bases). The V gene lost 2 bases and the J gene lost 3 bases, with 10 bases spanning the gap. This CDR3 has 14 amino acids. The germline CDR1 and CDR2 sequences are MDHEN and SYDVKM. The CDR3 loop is CASSLGGEDYGYTF. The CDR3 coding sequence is TGTGCCAGCAGTTTAGGGGGTGAAGACTATGGCTACACCTTC.

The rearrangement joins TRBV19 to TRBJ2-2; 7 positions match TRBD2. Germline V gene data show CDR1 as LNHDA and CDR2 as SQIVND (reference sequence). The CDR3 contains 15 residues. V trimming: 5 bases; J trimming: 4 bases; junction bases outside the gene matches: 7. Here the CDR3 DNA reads TGTGCCAGTAGTCCCGGGGGGACGGGCACCGGGGAGCTGTTTTTT. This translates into CASSPGGTGTGELFF.

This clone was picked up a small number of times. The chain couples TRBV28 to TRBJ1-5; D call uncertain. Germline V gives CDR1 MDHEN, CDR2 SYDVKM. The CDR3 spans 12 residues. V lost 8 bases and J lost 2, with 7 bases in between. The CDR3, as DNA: TGTGCCAGCTTATACGGCAATCAGCCCCAGCATTTT. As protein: CASLYGNQPQHF.

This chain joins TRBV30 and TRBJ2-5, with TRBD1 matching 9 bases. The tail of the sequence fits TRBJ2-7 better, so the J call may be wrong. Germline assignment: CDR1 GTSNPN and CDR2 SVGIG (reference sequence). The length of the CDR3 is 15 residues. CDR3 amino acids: CAWALWTGVAYEQYF. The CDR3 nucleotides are TGTGCCTGGGCCCTCTGGACAGGGGTGGCGTACGAGCAGTACTTC.

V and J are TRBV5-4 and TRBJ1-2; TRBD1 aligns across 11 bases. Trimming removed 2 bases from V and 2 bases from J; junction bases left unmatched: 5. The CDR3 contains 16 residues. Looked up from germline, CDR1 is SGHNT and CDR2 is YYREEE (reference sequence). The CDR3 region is CASSFGTGGNNYGYTF. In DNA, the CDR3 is TGTGCCAGCAGCTTTGGGACAGGGGGAAACAACTATGGCTACACCTTC.

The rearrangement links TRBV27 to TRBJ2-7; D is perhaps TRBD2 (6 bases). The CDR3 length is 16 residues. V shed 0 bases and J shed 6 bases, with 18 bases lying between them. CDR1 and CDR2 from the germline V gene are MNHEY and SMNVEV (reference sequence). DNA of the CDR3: TGTGCCAGCAGTTTATCCGGAGATGGCCTAGCGCGCGAGCAGTACTTC. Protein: CASSLSGDGLAREQYF.

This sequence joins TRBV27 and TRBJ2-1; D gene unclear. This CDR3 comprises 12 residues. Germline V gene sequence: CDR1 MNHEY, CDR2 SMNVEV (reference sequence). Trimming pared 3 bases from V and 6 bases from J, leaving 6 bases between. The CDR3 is CASSFTPNEQFF. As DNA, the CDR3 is TGTGCCAGCAGTTTTACGCCCAATGAGCAGTTCTTC.

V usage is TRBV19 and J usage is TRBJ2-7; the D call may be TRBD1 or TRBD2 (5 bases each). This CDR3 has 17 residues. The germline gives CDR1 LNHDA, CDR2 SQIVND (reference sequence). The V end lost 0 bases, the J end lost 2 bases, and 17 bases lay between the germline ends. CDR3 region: CASSIDSARDLPYEQYF. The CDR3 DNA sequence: TGTGCCAGTAGTATAGATTCCGCCCGGGACCTTCCCTACGAGCAGTACTTC.

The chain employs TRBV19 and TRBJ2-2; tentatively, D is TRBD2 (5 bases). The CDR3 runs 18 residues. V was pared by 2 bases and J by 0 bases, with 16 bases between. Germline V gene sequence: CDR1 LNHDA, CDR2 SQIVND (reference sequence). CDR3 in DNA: TGTGCCAGTAGTATAAGGCCAGCGGAGATCGCGAACACCGGGGAGCTGTTTTTT. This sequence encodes CASSIRPAEIANTGELFF.

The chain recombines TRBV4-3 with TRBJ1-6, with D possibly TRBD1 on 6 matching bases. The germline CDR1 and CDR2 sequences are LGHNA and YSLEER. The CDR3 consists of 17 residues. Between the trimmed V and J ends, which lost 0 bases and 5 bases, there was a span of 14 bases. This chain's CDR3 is CASSQDRQGRNNSPLHF. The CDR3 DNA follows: TGCGCCAGCAGCCAAGATCGGCAGGGGAGAAATAATTCACCCCTCCACTTT.

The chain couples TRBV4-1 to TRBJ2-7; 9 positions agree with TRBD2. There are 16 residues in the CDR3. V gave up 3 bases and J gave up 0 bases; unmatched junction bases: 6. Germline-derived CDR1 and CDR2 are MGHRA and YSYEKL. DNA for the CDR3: TGCGCCAGCAGCCAGTTATCGCGGGAGGGCTCCTACGAGCAGTACTTC. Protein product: CASSQLSREGSYEQYF.

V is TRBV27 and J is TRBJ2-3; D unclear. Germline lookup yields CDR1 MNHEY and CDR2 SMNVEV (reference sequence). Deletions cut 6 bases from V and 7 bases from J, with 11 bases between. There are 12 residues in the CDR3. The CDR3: CASSPELYTQYF. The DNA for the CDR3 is TGTGCCAGCAGCCCGGAACTGTATACGCAGTATTTT.

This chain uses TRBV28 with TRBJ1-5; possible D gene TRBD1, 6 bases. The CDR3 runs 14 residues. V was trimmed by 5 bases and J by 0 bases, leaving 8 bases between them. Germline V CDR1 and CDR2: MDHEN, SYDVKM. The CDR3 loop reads CASSKGDSNQPQHF. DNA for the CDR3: TGTGCCAGCAGTAAGGGGGATAGCAATCAGCCCCAGCATTTT.

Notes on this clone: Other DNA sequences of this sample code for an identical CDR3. CDR3 region: CASSPTNEQFF. The CDR3 DNA follows: TGTGCCAGCTCACCCACCAATGAGCAGTTCTTC. The rearrangement joins TRBV18 to TRBJ2-1, with D uncertain. V lost 3 bases, J lost 6 bases, and 3 bases lay in between. Germline CDR1 reads KGHSH; CDR2 reads LQKENI. The CDR3 extends over 11 amino acids. Based on the CDR3 plus reference TRBV18 and TRBJ2-1, the full variable domain is NAGVMQNPRHLVRRRGQEARLRCSPMKGHSHVYWYRQLPEEGLKFMVYLQKENIIDESGMPKERFSAEFPKEGPSILRIQQVVRGDSAAYFCASSPTNEQFFGPGTRLTVL.

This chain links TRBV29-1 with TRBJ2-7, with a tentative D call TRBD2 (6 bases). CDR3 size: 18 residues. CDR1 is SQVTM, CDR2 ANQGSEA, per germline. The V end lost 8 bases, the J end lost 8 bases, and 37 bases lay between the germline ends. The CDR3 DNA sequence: TGCAGCTTCCCGAGTGGAACAGGCTGCAGGTGTTGGAGGGGACAGCAGTACTTC. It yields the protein CSFPSGTGCRCWRGQQYF.

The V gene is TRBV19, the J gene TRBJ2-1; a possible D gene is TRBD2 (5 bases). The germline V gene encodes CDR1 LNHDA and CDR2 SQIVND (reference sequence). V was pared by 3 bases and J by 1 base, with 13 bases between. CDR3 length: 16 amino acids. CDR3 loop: CASSILGGGSYNEQFF. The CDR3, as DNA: TGTGCCAGTAGTATCCTTGGCGGAGGATCCTACAATGAGCAGTTCTTC. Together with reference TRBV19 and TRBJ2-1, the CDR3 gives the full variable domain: DGGITQSPKYLFRKEGQNVTLSCEQNLNHDAMYWYRQDPGQGLRLIYYSQIVNDFQKGDIAEGYSVSREKKESFPLTVTSAQKNPTAFYLCASSILGGGSYNEQFFGPGTRLTVL.

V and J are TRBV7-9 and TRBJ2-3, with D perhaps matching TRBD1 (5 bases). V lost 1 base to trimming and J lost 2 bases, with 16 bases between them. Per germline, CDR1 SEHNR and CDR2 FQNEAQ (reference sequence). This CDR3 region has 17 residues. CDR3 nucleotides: TGTGCCAGCAGCTTAGGCAGAGGCAGGGTAGCCACAGATACGCAGTATTTT. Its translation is CASSLGRGRVATDTQYF.

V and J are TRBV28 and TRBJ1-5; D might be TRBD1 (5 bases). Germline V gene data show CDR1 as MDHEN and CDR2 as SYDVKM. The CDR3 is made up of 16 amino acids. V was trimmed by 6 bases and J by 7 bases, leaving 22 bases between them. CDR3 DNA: TGTGCCAGCAGCCTCCCTTCGGAAGCTCCAGGGCAGCCCCAGCATTTT. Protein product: CASSLPSEAPGQPQHF.

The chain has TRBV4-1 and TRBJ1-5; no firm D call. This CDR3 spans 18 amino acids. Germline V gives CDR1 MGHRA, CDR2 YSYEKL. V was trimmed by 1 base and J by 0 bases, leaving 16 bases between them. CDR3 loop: CASSQVWVETDSNQPQHF. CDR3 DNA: TGCGCCAGCAGCCAAGTTTGGGTCGAGACGGATAGCAATCAGCCCCAGCATTTT.

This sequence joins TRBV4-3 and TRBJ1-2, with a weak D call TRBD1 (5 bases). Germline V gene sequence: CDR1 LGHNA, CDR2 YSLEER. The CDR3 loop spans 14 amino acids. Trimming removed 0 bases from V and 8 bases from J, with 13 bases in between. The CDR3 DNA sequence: TGCGCCAGCAGCCAAGATGGGGGTGTGTGGGGCTACACCTTC. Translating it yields CASSQDGGVWGYTF.

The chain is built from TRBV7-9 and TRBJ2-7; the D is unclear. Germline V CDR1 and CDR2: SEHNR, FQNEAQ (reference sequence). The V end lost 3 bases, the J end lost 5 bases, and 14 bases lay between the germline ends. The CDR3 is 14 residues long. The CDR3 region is CASSFSSRGDEQYF. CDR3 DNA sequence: TGTGCCAGCAGCTTCAGTTCCCGTGGCGACGAGCAGTACTTC.

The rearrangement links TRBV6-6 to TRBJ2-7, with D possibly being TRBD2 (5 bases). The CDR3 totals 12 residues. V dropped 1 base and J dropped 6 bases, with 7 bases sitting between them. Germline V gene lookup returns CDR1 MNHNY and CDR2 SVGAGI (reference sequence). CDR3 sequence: CASSYYRGEQYF. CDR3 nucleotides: TGTGCCAGCAGTTACTACCGGGGCGAGCAGTACTTC.

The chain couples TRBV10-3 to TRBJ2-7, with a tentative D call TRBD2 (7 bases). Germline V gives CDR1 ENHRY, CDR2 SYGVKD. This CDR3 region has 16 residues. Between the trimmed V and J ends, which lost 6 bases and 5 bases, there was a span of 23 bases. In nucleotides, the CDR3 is TGTGCCATCAGAGGGACAACGACCAGGCTAGCGGACGAGCAGTACTTC. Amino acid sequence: CAIRGTTTRLADEQYF.

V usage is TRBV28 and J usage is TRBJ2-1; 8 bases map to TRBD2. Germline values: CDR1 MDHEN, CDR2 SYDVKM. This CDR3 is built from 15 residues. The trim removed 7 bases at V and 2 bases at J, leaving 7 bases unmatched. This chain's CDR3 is CASIKLADTYNEQFF. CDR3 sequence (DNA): TGTGCCAGCATCAAACTAGCGGACACCTACAATGAGCAGTTCTTC.

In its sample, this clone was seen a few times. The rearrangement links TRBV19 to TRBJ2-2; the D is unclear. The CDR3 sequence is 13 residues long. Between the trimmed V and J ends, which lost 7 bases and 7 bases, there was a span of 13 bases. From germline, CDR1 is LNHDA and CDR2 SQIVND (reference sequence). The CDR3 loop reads CASTASSHGELFF. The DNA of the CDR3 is TGTGCCAGTACGGCTAGTTCCCACGGGGAGCTGTTTTTT.

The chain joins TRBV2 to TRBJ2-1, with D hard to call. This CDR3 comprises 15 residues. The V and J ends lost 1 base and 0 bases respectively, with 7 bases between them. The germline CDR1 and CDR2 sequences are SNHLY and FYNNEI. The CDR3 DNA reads TGTGCCAGCAGTGAAGGCCAGGCCTCCTACAATGAGCAGTTCTTC. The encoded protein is CASSEGQASYNEQFF.

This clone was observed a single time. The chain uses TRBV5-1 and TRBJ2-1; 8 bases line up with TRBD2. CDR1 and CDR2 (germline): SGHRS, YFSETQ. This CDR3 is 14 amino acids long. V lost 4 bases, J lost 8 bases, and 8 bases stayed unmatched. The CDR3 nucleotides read TGCGCCAGCAGCCTCAGCGGGAGATGGTATGAGCAGTTCTTC. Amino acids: CASSLSGRWYEQFF.